This T cell receptor beta chain was observed in a study of radiotherapy plus CTLA-4 blockade in lung cancer. Study details: Disease control reached around 30%, with objective responses in under 20%. Study-wide results and limits: Blood saw expansion of tumor-derived TCR clones after radiotherapy plus ipilimumab.

CDR3 size: 10 residues. CDR1 and CDR2 (germline): MNHEY, SVGAGI. The V end lost 8 bases, the J end lost 7 bases, and 8 bases lay between the germline ends. People whose metastatic non-small-cell lung cancer was chemo-refractory got focal radiation along with CTLA-4 blockade by ipilimumab. In the case of this clone: The target antigen is unknown.

Clones were read by immunoSEQ multiplex PCR, and TCRdb kept only the in-frame ones, dropping some. The sample carries 43,000 or so clones, roughly 60% recorded once. This chain connects TRBV6-5 to TRBJ1-2; D gene unclear. The sample here was peripheral blood, taken from a patient treated with radiotherapy plus ipilimumab. The TCR comes from a human donor with non-small cell lung cancer who had a partial response to radiotherapy plus ipilimumab. This CDR3 reads CASCGSGYTF. The CDR3 nucleotides are TGTGCCAGCTGTGGGAGTGGCTACACCTTC.